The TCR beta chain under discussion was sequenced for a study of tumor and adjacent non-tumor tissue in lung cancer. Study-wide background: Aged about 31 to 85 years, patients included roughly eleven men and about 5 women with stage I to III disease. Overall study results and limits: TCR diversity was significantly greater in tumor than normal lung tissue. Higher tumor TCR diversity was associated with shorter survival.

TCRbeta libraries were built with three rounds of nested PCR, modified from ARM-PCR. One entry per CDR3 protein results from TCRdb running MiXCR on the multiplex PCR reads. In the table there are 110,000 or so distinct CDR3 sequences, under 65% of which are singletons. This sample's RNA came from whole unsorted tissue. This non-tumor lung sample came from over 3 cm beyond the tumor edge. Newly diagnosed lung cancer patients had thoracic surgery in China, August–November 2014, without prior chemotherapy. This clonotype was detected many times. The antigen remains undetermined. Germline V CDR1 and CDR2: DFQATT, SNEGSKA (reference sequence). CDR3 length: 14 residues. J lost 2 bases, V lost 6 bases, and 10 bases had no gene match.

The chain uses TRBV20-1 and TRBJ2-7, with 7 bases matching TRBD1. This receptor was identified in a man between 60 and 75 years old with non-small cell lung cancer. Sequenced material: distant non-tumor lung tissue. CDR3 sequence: CSAVPGQTTYEQYF. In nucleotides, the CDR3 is TGCAGTGCGGTCCCGGGACAGACTACCTACGAGCAGTACTTC.